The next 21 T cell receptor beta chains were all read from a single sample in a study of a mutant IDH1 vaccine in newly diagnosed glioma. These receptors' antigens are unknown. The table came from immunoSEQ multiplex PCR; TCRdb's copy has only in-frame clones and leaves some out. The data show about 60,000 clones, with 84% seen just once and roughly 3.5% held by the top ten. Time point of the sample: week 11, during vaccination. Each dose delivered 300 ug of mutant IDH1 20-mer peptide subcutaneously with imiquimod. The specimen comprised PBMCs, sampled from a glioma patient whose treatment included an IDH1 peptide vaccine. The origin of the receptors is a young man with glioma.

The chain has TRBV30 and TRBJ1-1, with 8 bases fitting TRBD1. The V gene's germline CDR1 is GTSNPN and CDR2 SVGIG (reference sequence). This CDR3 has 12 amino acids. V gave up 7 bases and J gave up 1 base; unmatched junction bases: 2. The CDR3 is CASGGENTEAFF. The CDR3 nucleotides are TGTGCCTCAGGGGGCGAGAACACTGAAGCTTTCTTT.

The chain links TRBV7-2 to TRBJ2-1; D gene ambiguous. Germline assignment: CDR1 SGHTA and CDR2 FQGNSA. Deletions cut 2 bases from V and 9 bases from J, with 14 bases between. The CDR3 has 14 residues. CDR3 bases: TGTGCCAGCAGCTTATCGTACGGATTGAGTGAGCAGTTCTTC. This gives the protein CASSLSYGLSEQFF.

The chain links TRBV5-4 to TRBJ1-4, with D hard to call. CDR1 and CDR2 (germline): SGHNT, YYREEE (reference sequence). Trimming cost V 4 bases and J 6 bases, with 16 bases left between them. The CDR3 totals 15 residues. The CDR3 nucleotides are TGTGCCAGCAGCCCGTCGGGGAGGCGCGATGAAAAACTGTTTTTT. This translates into CASSPSGRRDEKLFF.

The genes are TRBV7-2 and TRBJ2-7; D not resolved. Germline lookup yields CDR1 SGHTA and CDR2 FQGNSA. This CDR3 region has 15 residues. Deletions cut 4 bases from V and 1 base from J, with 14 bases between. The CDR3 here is CASSYSAGPSYEQYF. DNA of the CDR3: TGTGCCAGCAGCTATTCGGCAGGACCATCCTACGAGCAGTACTTC.

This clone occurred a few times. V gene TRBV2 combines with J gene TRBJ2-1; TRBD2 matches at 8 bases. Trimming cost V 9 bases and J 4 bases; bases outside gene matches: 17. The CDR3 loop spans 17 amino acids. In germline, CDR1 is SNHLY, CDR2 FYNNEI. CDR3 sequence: CARQGTRHSGEYNEQFF. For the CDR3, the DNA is TGTGCCAGACAGGGAACACGTCATAGCGGGGAATACAATGAGCAGTTCTTC.

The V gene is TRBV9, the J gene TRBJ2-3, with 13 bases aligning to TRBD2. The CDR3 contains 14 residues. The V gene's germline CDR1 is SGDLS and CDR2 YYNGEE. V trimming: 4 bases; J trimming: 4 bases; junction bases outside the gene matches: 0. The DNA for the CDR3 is TGTGCCAGCAGCACTAGCGGGAGGGCAGATACGCAGTATTTT. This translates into CASSTSGRADTQYF.

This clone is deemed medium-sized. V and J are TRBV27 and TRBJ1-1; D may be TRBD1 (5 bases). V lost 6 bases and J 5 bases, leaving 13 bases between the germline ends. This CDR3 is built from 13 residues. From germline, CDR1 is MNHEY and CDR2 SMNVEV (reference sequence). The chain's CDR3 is CASRAYGGTEAFF. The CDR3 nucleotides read TGTGCCAGCAGAGCCTATGGGGGGACTGAAGCTTTCTTT.

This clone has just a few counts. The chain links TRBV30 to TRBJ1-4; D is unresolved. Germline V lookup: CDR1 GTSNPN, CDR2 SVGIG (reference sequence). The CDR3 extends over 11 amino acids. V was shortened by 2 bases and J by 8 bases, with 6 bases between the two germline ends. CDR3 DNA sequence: TGTGCCTGGAGTATAAGAGAAAAACTGTTTTTT. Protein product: CAWSIREKLFF.

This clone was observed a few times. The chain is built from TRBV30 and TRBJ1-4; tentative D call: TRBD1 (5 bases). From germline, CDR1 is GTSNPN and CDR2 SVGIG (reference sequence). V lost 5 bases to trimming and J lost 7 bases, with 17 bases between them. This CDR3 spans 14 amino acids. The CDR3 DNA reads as TGTGCCTGGCTAGAATCCGGGGCCACTGAAAAACTGTTTTTT. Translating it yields CAWLESGATEKLFF.

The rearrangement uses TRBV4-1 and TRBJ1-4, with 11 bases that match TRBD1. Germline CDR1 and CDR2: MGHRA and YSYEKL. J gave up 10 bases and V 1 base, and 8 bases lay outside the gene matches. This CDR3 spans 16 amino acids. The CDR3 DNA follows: TGCGCCAGCAGCCAAGTTTTGGACAGGGGGCAACGAAAACTGTTTTTT. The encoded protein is CASSQVLDRGQRKLFF.

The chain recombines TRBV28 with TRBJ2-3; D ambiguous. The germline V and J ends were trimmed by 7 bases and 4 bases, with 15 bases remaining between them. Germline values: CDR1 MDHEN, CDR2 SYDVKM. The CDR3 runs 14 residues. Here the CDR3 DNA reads TGTGCCAGCATCCCGGCCAGTATGGCAGATACGCAGTATTTT. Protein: CASIPASMADTQYF.

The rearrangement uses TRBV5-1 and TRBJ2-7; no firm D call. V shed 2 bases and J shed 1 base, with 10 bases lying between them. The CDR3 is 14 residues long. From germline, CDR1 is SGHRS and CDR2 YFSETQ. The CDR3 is CASSLDSESYEQYF. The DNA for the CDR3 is TGCGCCAGCAGCTTAGACTCCGAGTCCTACGAGCAGTACTTC.

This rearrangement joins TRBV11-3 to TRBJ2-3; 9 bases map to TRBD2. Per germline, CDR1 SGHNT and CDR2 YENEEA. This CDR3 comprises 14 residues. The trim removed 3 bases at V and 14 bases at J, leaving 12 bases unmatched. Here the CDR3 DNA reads TGTGCCAGCAGCTTGAGCGGGGGGCCGACCCCCCGGTATTTT. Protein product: CASSLSGGPTPRYF.

The CDR3 protein is CASSLGREAYEQYF. The CDR3 DNA reads TGTGCCAGCAGCTTGGGACGGGAGGCCTACGAGCAGTACTTC. The V and J genes are TRBV6-5 and TRBJ2-7, with 7 positions matching TRBD2. With V trimmed by 6 bases and J by 2 bases, 7 bases remained unmatched. This CDR3 contains 14 residues. Germline V gene data show CDR1 as MNHEY and CDR2 as SVGAGI.

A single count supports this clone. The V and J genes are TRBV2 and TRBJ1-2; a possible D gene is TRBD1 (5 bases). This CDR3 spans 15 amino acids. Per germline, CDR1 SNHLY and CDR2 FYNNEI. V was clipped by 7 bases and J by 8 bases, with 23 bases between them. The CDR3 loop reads CASKMTGATGEGYTF. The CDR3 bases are TGTGCCAGCAAGATGACCGGGGCCACGGGCGAAGGCTACACCTTC.

This CDR3 is CASSRTTGSYEQYF. Written as DNA, the CDR3 is TGTGCCAGCAGCCGAACGACAGGCTCCTACGAGCAGTACTTC. The chain uses TRBV6-5 and TRBJ2-7, with D possibly matching TRBD1 (6 bases). Per germline, CDR1 MNHEY and CDR2 SVGAGI. The V end was cut by 6 bases, the J end by 0 bases, with 12 bases between. The length of the CDR3 is 14 residues.

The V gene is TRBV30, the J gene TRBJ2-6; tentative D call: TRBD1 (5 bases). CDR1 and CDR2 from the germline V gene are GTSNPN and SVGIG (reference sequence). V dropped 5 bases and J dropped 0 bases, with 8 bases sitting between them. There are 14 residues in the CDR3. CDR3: CAWGDSSGANVLTF. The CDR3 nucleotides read TGTGCCTGGGGAGACAGCTCTGGGGCCAACGTCCTGACTTTC.

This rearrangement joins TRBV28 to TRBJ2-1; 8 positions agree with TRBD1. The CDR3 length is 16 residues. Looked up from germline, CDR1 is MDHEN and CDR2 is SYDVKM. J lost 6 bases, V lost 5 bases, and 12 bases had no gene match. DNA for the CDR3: TGTGCCAGCAGTCCCCGGGGGCAGGGGGCATTCAATGAGCAGTTCTTC. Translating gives CASSPRGQGAFNEQFF.

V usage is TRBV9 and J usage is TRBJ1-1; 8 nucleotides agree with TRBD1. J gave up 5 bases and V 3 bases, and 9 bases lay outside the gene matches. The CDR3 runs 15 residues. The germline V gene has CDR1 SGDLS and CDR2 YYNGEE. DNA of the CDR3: TGTGCCAGCAGCGGCGGAACAGGGGGGAGGACTGAAGCTTTCTTT. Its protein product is CASSGGTGGRTEAFF.

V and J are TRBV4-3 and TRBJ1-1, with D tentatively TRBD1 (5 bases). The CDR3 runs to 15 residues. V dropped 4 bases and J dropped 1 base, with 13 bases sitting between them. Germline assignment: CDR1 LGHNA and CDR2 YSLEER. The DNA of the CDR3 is TGCGCCAGCAGCCTACGGACAACGGAGAACACTGAAGCTTTCTTT. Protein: CASSLRTTENTEAFF.

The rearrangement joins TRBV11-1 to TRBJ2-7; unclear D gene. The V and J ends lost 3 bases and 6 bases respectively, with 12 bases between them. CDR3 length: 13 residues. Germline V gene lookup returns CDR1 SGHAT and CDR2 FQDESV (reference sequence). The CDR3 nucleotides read TGTGCCAGCAGCTTCGAAATCAGGACCGAGCAGTACTTC. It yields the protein CASSFEIRTEQYF.